The 25 T cell receptor beta chains reported below all come from one sample, sequenced in a study of cytomegalovirus exposure and HLA in healthy donors. It was with 60 Vbeta and 13 Jbeta primers that the PCR ran. Profiled with immunoSEQ multiplex PCR; TCRdb holds only in-frame clones, not every one. The repertoire holds about 120,000 clones, 75% to 90% seen once, with under 3% in the top ten. The sequenced sample consisted of PBMCs. The receptors were sampled from a man in his thirties or forties in good health and CMV-seronegative.

About this clone itself: At one end, the junction sequence differs from germline, possibly due to a read error. The V call is TRBV7-9, the J call TRBJ1-5, with 8 bases matching TRBD1. Per the germline V gene, CDR1 is SEHNR and CDR2 is FQNEAQ (reference sequence). This CDR3 is built from 15 residues. The chain's CDR3 is CASSSSKDRGQPQNF. The CDR3 nucleotides are TGTGCCAGCAGCTCATCCAAAGACAGGGGTCAGCCCCAGAATTTT.

The CDR3 loop is CSVDKTGLNTEAFF. The DNA of the CDR3 is TGCAGCGTAGACAAGACAGGGTTAAACACTGAAGCTTTCTTT. This rearrangement joins TRBV29-1 to TRBJ1-1, with TRBD1 identical over 7 bases. CDR3 length: 14 amino acids. The germline V gene has CDR1 SQVTM and CDR2 ANQGSEA. J was trimmed by 2 bases and V by 6 bases; bases with no gene match: 9.

As for this clone: The same CDR3 also results from other DNA sequences found in this sample. This chain links TRBV6-4 with TRBJ2-1, with D possibly matching TRBD2 (6 bases). The CDR3 runs to 16 residues. Germline assignment: CDR1 MRHNA and CDR2 SNTAGT. V lost 11 bases and J lost 4, with 24 bases in between. CDR3 DNA sequence: TGTGCCCCCAATTTGGCGGTACTAGCACGATACAATGAGCAGTTCTTC. Translating it yields CAPNLAVLARYNEQFF.

The chain is built from TRBV28 and TRBJ2-4; 9 bases align to TRBD1. V trimming: 8 bases; J trimming: 2 bases; junction bases outside the gene matches: 13. The CDR3 extends over 17 amino acids. Germline CDR1 MDHEN, CDR2 SYDVKM. CDR3 in amino acids: CASRSPTGGYTKNIQYF. The CDR3 DNA sequence: TGTGCCAGCCGTAGCCCCACAGGGGGCTATACCAAAAACATTCAGTACTTC. The full variable domain, its missing parts supplied by reference TRBV28 and TRBJ2-4, is DVKVTQSSRYLVKRTGEKVFLECVQDMDHENMFWYRQDPGLGLRLIYFSYDVKMKEKGDIPEGYSVSREKKERFSLILESASTNQTSMYLCASRSPTGGYTKNIQYFGAGTRLSVL.

The gene calls are TRBV7-2 and TRBJ1-3; D is ambiguous. This CDR3 has 15 residues. Trimming cost V 3 bases and J 0 bases, with 9 bases left between them. In germline, CDR1 is SGHTA, CDR2 FQGNSA. The CDR3 spells CASSLSAGSGNTIYF. The CDR3 nucleotides read TGTGCCAGCAGCTTGTCCGCGGGCTCTGGAAACACCATATATTTT.

The rearrangement links TRBV29-1 to TRBJ2-3; 12 bases are a match to TRBD2. There are 19 residues in the CDR3. V trimming: 3 bases; J trimming: 5 bases; junction bases outside the gene matches: 18. Per the germline V gene, CDR1 is SQVTM and CDR2 is ANQGSEA. The CDR3 DNA reads TGCAGCGTTGATCGTCCGCATACGACTAGCGGGAGCTTCATAGATACGCAGTATTTT. Its translation: CSVDRPHTTSGSFIDTQYF.

The chain links TRBV20-1 to TRBJ1-1, with 7 bases fitting TRBD1. Trimming at V came to 5 bases and at J to 11 bases, leaving 5 bases not matched to a gene. CDR1 and CDR2 from the germline V gene are DFQATT and SNEGSKA (reference sequence). The CDR3 sequence is 10 residues long. This CDR3 is CSAPGGGAFF. The CDR3 DNA reads TGCAGTGCTCCAGGGGGTGGGGCTTTCTTT.

The rearrangement links TRBV5-1 to TRBJ2-5; 8 positions match TRBD2. After removal of 0 bases from V and 5 bases from J, the junction contained 9 bases not matched to a gene. CDR3 length: 16 residues. Germline-derived CDR1 and CDR2 are SGHRS and YFSETQ. In DNA form, the CDR3 reads TGCGCCAGCAGCTTGGCGGCTAGCGGGTCGTGGGAGACCCAGTACTTC. Translating gives CASSLAASGSWETQYF.

This chain joins TRBV29-1 and TRBJ1-5, with D tentatively TRBD1 (5 bases). Deletions cut 4 bases from V and 3 bases from J, with 10 bases between. This CDR3 has 13 residues. Germline-derived CDR1 and CDR2 are SQVTM and ANQGSEA. The DNA of the CDR3 is TGCAGCGTTGGGGAGGGGTTCAATCAGCCCCAGCATTTT. Translation gives CSVGEGFNQPQHF. Drawing the rest from reference TRBV29-1 and TRBJ1-5, the complete variable domain is SAVISQKPSRDICQRGTSLTIQCQVDSQVTMMFWYRQQPGQSLTLIATANQGSEATYESGFVIDKFPISRPNLTFSTLTVSNMSPEDSSIYLCSVGEGFNQPQHFGDGTRLSIL.

The chain couples TRBV28 to TRBJ2-1; the D is unclear. Trimming took off 2 bases at V and 8 bases at J, with 4 bases between the two ends. Germline V lookup: CDR1 MDHEN, CDR2 SYDVKM. The CDR3 runs 11 residues. CDR3 DNA: TGTGCCAGCAGTTTAGGCTATGAGCAGTTCTTC. It translates to CASSLGYEQFF.

This chain uses TRBV10-3 with TRBJ2-3, with 8 bases identical to TRBD2. Germline V gene data show CDR1 as ENHRY and CDR2 as SYGVKD. The CDR3 runs 14 residues. Losses at the gene ends were 7 bases for V and 1 base for J; bases not matched to a gene: 4. The CDR3 region is CAIMTGGGTDTQYF. In DNA, the CDR3 is TGTGCCATCATGACGGGAGGGGGCACAGATACGCAGTATTTT.

In DNA, the CDR3 is TGTGCCAGCAGCTCCCTAGTCAATGAGCAGTTCTTC. Translating gives CASSSLVNEQFF. This rearrangement joins TRBV7-9 to TRBJ2-1, with D unresolved. Germline assignment: CDR1 SEHNR and CDR2 FQNEAQ (reference sequence). Trimming cost V 4 bases and J 6 bases, with 7 bases left between them. The CDR3 sequence is 12 residues long.

The rearrangement uses TRBV10-3 and TRBJ1-3; 10 bases match TRBD1. Germline CDR1 is ENHRY and CDR2 is SYGVKD. This CDR3 spans 14 amino acids. J gave up 5 bases and V 6 bases, and 4 bases lay outside the gene matches. CDR3 residues: CAIRGQGIRNTIYF. CDR3 nucleotide sequence: TGTGCCATCAGGGGACAGGGGATTCGAAACACCATATATTTT.

The chain has TRBV14 and TRBJ2-1, with D possibly matching TRBD2 (6 bases). Trimming left V 4 bases short and J 8 bases short, with 15 bases between. This CDR3 is built from 14 residues. Germline loops: CDR1 SGHDN, CDR2 FVKESK. The CDR3 DNA reads as TGTGCCAGCAGCCTCGAACTATGGGGGGATGAGCAGTTCTTC. Its translation is CASSLELWGDEQFF.

The chain couples TRBV4-1 to TRBJ2-7, with TRBD1 matching 9 bases. Trimming took 0 bases from V and 4 from J; bases not matched to a gene: 4. CDR3 length equals 15 residues. Germline lookup yields CDR1 MGHRA and CDR2 YSYEKL. CDR3 loop: CASSQERQGVYEQYF. CDR3 nucleotide sequence: TGCGCCAGCAGCCAAGAGCGACAGGGGGTTTACGAGCAGTACTTC.

This clone was detected only once. The same CDR3 can be traced to other DNA sequences in this sample. The V and J genes are TRBV14 and TRBJ2-1, with 8 nucleotides matching TRBD2. The CDR3 sequence is 15 residues long. V lost 1 base, J lost 2 bases, and 1 base stayed unmatched. Germline-derived CDR1 and CDR2 are SGHDN and FVKESK. The CDR3 DNA is TGTGCCAGCAGCCAAGTACTAGCGGCCTACAATGAGCAGTTCTTC. This codes for CASSQVLAAYNEQFF.

This clone has a single count. This chain uses TRBV2 with TRBJ1-1, with 8 bases lining up with TRBD1. The length of the CDR3 is 12 residues. J was trimmed by 4 bases and V by 5 bases; bases with no gene match: 0. Germline values: CDR1 SNHLY, CDR2 FYNNEI. Here the CDR3 reads CASSTGGTEAFF. The CDR3 DNA is TGTGCCAGCAGTACAGGGGGCACTGAAGCTTTCTTT.

The V gene is TRBV29-1, the J gene TRBJ2-5; maybe TRBD2 (6 bases). Trimming removed 3 bases from V and 6 bases from J, with 14 bases in between. Germline CDR1 is SQVTM and CDR2 is ANQGSEA. This CDR3 has 13 residues. As DNA, the CDR3 is TGCAGCGTTGAGGGGGTTCGGGGGAAGACCCAGTACTTC. As protein: CSVEGVRGKTQYF.

This chain links TRBV9 with TRBJ2-1; possible D gene TRBD2, 6 bases. The CDR3 is 14 amino acids. The V end was cut by 7 bases, the J end by 3 bases, with 14 bases between. CDR1 and CDR2 (germline): SGDLS, YYNGEE. The CDR3 here is CASCAGSDYNEQFF. The CDR3 DNA follows: TGTGCCAGCTGTGCGGGATCGGACTACAATGAGCAGTTCTTC.

The rearrangement joins TRBV6-1 to TRBJ2-7, with D perhaps matching TRBD1 (5 bases). The CDR3 covers 13 residues. V lost 7 bases to trimming and J lost 4 bases, with 14 bases between them. Germline CDR1 reads MNHNS; CDR2 reads SASEGT. CDR3 nucleotides: TGTGCCAGCAAGACAGCTTCGCAATACGAGCAGTACTTC. Its translation is CASKTASQYEQYF.

The chain uses TRBV27 and TRBJ2-1; D is perhaps TRBD1 (6 bases). The CDR3 runs 13 residues. Germline-derived CDR1 and CDR2 are MNHEY and SMNVEV (reference sequence). The V gene lost 2 bases and the J gene lost 7 bases, with 9 bases spanning the gap. In nucleotides, the CDR3 is TGTGCCAGCAGTTTAACAGGGTTGAATGAGCAGTTCTTC. It is translated as CASSLTGLNEQFF.

The chain employs TRBV6-6 and TRBJ2-3; D is uncertain. In germline, CDR1 is MNHNY, CDR2 SVGAGI (reference sequence). CDR3 length: 13 amino acids. The germline V and J ends were trimmed by 2 bases and 2 bases, with 5 bases remaining between them. The CDR3 DNA sequence: TGTGCCAGCAGTTACCCCCACACAGATACGCAGTATTTT. Translating gives CASSYPHTDTQYF.

J is TRBJ2-7 and V is TRBV7-2; 7 bases align to TRBD1. The CDR3 runs to 13 residues. Germline V CDR1 and CDR2: SGHTA, FQGNSA. With 3 bases clipped from V and 3 bases from J, the junction kept 2 bases outside the gene matches. The CDR3 spells CASSFAGGYEQYF. CDR3 DNA sequence: TGTGCCAGCAGCTTTGCAGGGGGCTACGAGCAGTACTTC.

This clone came up a few times. CDR3 protein: CASRRGLEVGFEAFF. As DNA, the CDR3 is TGTGCCAGCAGGCGCGGGCTCGAAGTGGGGTTTGAAGCTTTCTTT. The chain uses TRBV2 and TRBJ1-1, with D unresolved. CDR1 is SNHLY, CDR2 FYNNEI, per germline. The CDR3 consists of 15 residues. Trimming left V 6 bases short and J 7 bases short, with 21 bases between.

This chain uses TRBV21-1 with TRBJ1-2. TRBV21-1 is marked as a pseudogene. The CDR3 is 16 residues long. CDR3 sequence: CASRPIEESYNYGYTF. Here the CDR3 DNA reads TGTGCCAGCAGACCAATAGAGGAATCTTACAATTATGGCTACACCTTC.